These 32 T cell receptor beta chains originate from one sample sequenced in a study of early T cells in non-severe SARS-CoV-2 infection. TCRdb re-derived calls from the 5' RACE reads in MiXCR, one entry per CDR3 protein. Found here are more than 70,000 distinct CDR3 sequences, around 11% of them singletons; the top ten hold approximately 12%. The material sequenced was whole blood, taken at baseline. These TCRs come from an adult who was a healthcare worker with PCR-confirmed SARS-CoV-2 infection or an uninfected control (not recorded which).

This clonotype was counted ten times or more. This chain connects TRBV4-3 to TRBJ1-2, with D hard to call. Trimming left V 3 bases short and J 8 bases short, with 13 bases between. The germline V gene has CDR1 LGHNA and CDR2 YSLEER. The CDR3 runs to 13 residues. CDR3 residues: CASSQAFDAGYTF. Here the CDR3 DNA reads TGCGCCAGCAGCCAGGCTTTTGATGCGGGCTACACCTTC.

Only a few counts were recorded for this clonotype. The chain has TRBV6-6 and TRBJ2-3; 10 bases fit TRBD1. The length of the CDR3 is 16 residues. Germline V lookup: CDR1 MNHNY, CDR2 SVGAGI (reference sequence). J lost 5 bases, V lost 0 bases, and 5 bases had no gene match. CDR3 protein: CASSYSGTGAGDTQYF. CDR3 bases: TGTGCCAGCAGTTACTCTGGGACAGGGGCTGGAGATACGCAGTATTTT.

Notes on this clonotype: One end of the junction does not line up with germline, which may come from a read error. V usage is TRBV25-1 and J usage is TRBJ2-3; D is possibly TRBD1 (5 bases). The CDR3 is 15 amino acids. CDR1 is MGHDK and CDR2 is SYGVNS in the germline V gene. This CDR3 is CASSEFTGSTDTRYF. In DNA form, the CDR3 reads TGTGCCAGCAGTGAATTTACAGGTAGCACAGATACGCGGTATTTT.

The CDR3 sequence is CSIGDGQETQYF. CDR3 bases: TGCAGCATTGGGGACGGCCAAGAGACCCAGTACTTC. J is TRBJ2-5 and V is TRBV29-1; the D call may be TRBD1 or TRBD2 (5 bases each). The CDR3 contains 12 residues. Trimming shortened V by 8 bases and J by 1 base, and 11 bases separated the two germline ends. The germline gives CDR1 SQVTM, CDR2 ANQGSEA.

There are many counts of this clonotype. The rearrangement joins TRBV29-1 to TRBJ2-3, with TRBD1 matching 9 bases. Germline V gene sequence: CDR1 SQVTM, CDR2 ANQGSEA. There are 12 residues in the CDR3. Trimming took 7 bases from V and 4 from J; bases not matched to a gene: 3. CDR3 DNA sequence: TGCAGCGGAACAGGGGGCCCAGATACGCAGTATTTT. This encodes CSGTGGPDTQYF.

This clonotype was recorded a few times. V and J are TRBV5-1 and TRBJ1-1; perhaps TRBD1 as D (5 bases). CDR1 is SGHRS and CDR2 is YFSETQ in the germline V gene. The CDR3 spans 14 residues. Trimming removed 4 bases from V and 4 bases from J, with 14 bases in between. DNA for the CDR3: TGCGCCAGCAGCCCGTGGGGTGGGGCCACTGAAGCTTTCTTT. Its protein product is CASSPWGGATEAFF.

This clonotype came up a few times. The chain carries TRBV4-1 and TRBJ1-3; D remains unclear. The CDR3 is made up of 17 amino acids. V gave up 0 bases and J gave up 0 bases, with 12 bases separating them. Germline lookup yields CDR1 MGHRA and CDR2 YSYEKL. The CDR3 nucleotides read TGCGCCAGCAGCCAAGAGGGTCAGCCGTCCTCTGGAAACACCATATATTTT. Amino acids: CASSQEGQPSSGNTIYF.

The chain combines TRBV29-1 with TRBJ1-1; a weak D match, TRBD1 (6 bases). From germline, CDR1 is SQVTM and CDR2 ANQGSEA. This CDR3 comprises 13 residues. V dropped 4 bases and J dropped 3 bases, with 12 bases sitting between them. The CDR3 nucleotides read TGCAGCGTTGGGACAGAAAAGCACACTGAAGCTTTCTTT. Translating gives CSVGTEKHTEAFF.

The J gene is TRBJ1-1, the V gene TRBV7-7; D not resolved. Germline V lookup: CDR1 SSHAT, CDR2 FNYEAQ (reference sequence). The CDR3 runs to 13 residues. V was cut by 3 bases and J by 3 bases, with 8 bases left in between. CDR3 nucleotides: TGTGCCAGCAGCTTCAGGAGAGACACTGAAGCTTTCTTT. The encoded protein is CASSFRRDTEAFF.

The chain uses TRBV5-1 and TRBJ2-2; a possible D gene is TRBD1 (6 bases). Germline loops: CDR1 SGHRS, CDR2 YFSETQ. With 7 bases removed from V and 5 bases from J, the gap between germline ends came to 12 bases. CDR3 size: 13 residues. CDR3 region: CASRDTMTGELFF. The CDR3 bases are TGCGCCAGCCGGGACACAATGACCGGGGAGCTGTTTTTT.

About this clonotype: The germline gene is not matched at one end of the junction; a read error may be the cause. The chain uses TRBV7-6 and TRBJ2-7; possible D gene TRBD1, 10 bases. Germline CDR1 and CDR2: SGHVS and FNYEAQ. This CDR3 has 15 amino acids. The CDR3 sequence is CASSLAGTGVYEQYF. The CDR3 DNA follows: TGTGCCAGCAGCCTAGCGGGGACAGGGGTTTACGAGCAGTACTTC.

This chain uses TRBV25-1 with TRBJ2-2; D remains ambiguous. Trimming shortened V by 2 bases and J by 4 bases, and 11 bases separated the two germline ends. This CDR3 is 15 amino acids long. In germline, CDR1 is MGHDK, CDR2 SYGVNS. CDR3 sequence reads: CASSERVFSTGELFF. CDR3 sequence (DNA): TGTGCCAGCAGTGAAAGGGTCTTCTCCACCGGGGAGCTGTTTTTT.

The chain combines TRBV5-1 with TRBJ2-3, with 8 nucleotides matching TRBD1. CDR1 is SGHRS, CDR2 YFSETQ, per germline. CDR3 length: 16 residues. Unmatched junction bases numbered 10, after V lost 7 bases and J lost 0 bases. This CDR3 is CASGGPGGRSTDTQYF. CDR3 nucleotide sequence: TGCGCCAGCGGGGGCCCAGGGGGCCGGAGCACAGATACGCAGTATTTT.

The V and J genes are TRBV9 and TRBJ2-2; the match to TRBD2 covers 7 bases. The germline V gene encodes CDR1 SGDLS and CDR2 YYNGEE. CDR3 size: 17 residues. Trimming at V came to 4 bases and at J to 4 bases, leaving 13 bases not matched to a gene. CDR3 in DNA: TGTGCCAGCAGCCCCGGGGGTAAGCGGGGCGTCACCGGGGAGCTGTTTTTT. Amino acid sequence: CASSPGGKRGVTGELFF.

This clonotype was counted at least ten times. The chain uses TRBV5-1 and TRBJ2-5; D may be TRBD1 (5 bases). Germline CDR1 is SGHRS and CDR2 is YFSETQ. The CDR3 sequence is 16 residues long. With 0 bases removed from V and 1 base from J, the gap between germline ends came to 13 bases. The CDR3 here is CASSLGGQGRQETQYF. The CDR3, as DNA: TGCGCCAGCAGCTTGGGAGGACAAGGGCGCCAAGAGACCCAGTACTTC. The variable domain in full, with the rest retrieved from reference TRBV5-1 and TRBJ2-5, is KAGVTQTPRYLIKTRGQQVTLSCSPISGHRSVSWYQQTPGQGLQFLFEYFSETQRNKGNFPGRFSGRQFSNSRSEMNVSTLELGDSALYLCASSLGGQGRQETQYFGPGTRLLVL.

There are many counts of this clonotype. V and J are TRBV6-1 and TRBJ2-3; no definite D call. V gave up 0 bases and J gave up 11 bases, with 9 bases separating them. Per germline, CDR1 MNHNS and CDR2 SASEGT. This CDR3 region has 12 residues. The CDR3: CASSEAGRMQYF. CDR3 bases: TGTGCCAGCAGTGAAGCAGGGCGGATGCAGTATTTT.

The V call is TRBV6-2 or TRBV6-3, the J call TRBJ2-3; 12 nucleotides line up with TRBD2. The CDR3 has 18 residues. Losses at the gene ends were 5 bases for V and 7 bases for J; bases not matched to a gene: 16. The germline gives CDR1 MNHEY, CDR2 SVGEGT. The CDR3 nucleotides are TGTGCCAGCAGTCACCCCCAGCATCGGACTAGCGGGGTGTATACGCAGTATTTT. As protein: CASSHPQHRTSGVYTQYF.

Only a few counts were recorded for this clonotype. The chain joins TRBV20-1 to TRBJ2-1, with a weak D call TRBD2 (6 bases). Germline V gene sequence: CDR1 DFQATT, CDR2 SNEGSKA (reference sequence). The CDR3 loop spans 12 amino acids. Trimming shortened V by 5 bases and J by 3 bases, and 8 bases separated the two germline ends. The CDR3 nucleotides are TGCAGTGCTGGACTATACTACAATGAGCAGTTCTTC. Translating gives CSAGLYYNEQFF.

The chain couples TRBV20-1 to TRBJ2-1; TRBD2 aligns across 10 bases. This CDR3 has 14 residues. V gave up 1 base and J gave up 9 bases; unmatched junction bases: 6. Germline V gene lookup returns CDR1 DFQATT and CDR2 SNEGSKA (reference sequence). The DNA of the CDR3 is TGCAGTGCTAGAGGGAAGCGGGGGGGCTCTGAGCAGTTCTTC. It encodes CSARGKRGGSEQFF.

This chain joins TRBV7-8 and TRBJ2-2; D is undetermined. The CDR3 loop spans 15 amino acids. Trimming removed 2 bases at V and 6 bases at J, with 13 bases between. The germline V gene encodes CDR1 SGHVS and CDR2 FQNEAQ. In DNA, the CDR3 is TGTGCCAGCAGCTTATTGCCCCTAGGTCCCGGGGAGCTGTTTTTT. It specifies CASSLLPLGPGELFF.

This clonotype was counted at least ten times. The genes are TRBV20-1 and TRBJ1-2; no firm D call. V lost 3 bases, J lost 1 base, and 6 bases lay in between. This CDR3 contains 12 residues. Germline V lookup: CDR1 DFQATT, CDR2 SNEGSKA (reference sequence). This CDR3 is CSARDLNYGYTF. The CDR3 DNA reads TGCAGTGCTAGGGATCTTAACTATGGCTACACCTTC.

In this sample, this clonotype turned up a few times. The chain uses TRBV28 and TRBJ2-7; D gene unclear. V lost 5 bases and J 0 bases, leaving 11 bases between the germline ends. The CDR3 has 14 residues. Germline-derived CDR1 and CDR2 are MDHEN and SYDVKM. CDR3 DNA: TGTGCCAGCAGTCCCCGAGAGTCCTCCTACGAGCAGTACTTC. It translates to CASSPRESSYEQYF.

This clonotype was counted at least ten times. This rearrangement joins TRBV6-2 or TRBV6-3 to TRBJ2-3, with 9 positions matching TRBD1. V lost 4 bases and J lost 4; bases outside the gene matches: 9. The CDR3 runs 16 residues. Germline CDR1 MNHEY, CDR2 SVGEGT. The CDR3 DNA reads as TGTGCCAGCAGTTCCCGGGACAGGGTCATCGCAGATACGCAGTATTTT. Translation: CASSSRDRVIADTQYF.

The CDR3 DNA reads TGTGCCAGCAGTGGAAAGGGGGCGCGGGTTGCCGAGCAGTACTTC. Translated, it gives CASSGKGARVAEQYF. The chain links TRBV6-1 to TRBJ2-7; 7 bases fit TRBD1. V shed 4 bases and J 6 bases; nucleotides not matched to a gene: 12. The CDR3 has 15 residues. The germline gives CDR1 MNHNS, CDR2 SASEGT.

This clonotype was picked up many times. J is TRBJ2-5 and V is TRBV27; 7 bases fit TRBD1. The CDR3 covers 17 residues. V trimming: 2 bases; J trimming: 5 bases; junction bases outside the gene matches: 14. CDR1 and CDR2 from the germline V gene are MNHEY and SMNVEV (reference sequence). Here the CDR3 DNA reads TGTGCCAGCAGTTTAAACAGGGGTAAACTAAGTGTGGAGACCCAGTACTTC. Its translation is CASSLNRGKLSVETQYF.

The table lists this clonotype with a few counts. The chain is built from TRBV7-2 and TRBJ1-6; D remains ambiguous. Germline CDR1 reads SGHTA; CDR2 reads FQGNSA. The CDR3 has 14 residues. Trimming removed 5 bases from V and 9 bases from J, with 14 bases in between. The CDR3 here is CASSAYSLGSPLHF. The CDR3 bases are TGTGCCAGCAGCGCGTACTCACTTGGTTCACCCCTCCACTTT.

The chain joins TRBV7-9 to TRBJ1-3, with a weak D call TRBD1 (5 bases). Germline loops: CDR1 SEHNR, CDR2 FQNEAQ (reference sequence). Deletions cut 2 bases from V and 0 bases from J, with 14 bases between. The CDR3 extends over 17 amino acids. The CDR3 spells CASSLLLGRSSGNTIYF. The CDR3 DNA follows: TGTGCCAGCAGCTTACTACTGGGACGGAGCTCTGGAAACACCATATATTTT.

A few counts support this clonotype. The CDR3 protein is CASSYNRLRKETQYF. The DNA of the CDR3 is TGTGCCAGCAGTTATAACCGACTCCGAAAAGAGACCCAGTACTTC. The chain carries TRBV6-5 and TRBJ2-5; D unclear. Germline assignment: CDR1 MNHEY and CDR2 SVGAGI. V lost 3 bases to trimming and J lost 3 bases, with 14 bases between them. The CDR3 consists of 15 residues.

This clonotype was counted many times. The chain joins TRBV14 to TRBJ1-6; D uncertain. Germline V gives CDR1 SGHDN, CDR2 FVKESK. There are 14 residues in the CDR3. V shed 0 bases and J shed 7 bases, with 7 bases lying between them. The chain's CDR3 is CASSQEIENSPLHF. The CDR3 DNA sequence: TGTGCCAGCAGCCAAGAGATTGAGAATTCACCCCTCCACTTT. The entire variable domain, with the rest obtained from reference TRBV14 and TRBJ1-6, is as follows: EAGVTQFPSHSVIEKGQTVTLRCDPISGHDNLYWYRRVMGKEIKFLLHFVKESKQDESGMPNNRFLAERTGGTYSTLKVQPAELEDSGVYFCASSQEIENSPLHFGNGTRLTVT.

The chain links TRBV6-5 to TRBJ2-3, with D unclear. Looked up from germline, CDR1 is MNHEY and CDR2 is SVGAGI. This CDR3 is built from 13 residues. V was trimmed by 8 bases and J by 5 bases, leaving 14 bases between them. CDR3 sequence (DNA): TGTGCCAGCGCGCCGAGGTATGGAGATACGCAGTATTTT. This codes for CASAPRYGDTQYF.

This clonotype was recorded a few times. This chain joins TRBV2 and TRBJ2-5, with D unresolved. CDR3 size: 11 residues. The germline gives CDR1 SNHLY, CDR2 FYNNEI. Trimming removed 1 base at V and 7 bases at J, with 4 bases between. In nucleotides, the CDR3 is TGTGCCAGCAGTGAAGGCGGGACCCAGTACTTC. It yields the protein CASSEGGTQYF.

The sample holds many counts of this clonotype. Here the CDR3 reads CASSPRGGDVYGYTF. CDR3 coding DNA: TGTGCCAGCAGCCCCCGGGGAGGGGATGTCTATGGCTACACCTTC. The genes are TRBV9 and TRBJ1-2; D might be TRBD1 (5 bases). CDR3 length: 15 amino acids. V gave up 4 bases and J gave up 4 bases, with 17 bases separating them. Per the germline V gene, CDR1 is SGDLS and CDR2 is YYNGEE.